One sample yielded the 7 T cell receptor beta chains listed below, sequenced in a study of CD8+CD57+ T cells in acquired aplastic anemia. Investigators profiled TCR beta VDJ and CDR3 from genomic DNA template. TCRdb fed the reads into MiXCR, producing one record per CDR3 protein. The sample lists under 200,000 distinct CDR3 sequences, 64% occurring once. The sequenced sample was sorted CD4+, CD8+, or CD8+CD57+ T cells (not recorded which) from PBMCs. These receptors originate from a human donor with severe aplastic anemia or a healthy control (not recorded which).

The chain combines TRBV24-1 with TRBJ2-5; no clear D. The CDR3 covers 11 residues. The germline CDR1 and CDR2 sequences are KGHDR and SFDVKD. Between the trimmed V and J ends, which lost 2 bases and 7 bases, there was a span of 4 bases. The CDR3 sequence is CATSDSGTQYF. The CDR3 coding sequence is TGTGCCACCAGTGATTCAGGGACCCAGTACTTC.

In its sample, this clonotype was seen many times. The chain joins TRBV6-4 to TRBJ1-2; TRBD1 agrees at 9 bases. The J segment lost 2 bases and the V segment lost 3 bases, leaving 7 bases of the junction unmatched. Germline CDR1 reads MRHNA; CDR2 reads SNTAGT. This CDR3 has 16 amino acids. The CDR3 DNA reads TGTGCCAGCAGTGATGGGAAGGGACAGGGAAACTATGGCTACACCTTC. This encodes CASSDGKGQGNYGYTF.

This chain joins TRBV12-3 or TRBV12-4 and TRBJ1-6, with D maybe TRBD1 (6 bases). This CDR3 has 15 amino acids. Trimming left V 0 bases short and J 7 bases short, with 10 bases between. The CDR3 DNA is TGTGCCAGCAGTTTAGCCTACAGGGAGAATTCACCCCTCCACTTT. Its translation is CASSLAYRENSPLHF.

CDR3 sequence (DNA): TGTGCCACCAGTGACCGGACAGGGGGTACCTCCTACGAGCAGTACTTC. Translated, it gives CATSDRTGGTSYEQYF. The rearrangement joins TRBV24-1 to TRBJ2-7; 10 bases align to TRBD1. The germline CDR1 and CDR2 sequences are KGHDR and SFDVKD. CDR3 length equals 16 residues. The V and J ends lost 4 bases and 0 bases, in that order; junction bases with no gene match: 5.

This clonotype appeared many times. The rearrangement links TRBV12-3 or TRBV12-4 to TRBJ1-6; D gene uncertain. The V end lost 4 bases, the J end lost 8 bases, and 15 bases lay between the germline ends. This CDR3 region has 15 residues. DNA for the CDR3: TGTGCCAGCAGTTCGGTCGAGGATTTGGATTCACCCCTCCACTTT. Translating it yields CASSSVEDLDSPLHF.

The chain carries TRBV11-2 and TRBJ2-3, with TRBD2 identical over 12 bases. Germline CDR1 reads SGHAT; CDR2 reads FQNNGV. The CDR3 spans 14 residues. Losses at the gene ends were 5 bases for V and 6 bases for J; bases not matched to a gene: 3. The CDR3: CASSPGLAGDTQYF. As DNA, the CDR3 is TGTGCCAGCAGCCCTGGACTAGCGGGGGATACGCAGTATTTT.

CDR3 DNA sequence: TGTGCCAGCAGTGAAGCCTTACTAGCGGGGGGGCCGACCACCGGGGAGCTGTTTTTT. It codes for CASSEALLAGGPTTGELFF. This chain connects TRBV6-1 to TRBJ2-2; TRBD2 agrees at 13 bases. The germline CDR1 and CDR2 sequences are MNHNS and SASEGT. This CDR3 region has 19 residues. Trimming at V came to 0 bases and at J to 4 bases, leaving 8 bases not matched to a gene.